These 12 T cell receptor beta chains came from one sample sequenced in a study of shared clonotypes between healthy human individuals. Measured with immunoSEQ multiplex PCR; TCRdb has only the in-frame clones, and not every one. The table has about 2 million clones, 95% seen once; the top ten hold more than 0.1%. The sample taken for sequencing was naive CD4+ T cells sorted from blood. Stated subset: CD45RA+ positively selected. Source of these receptors: a man aged 18 to 30 in good health.

Notes on this clone: Different DNA sequences within this sample yield the same CDR3. This CDR3 is CASSPGQLANYGYTF. The DNA of the CDR3 is TGCGCCAGCAGCCCAGGACAGCTCGCTAACTATGGCTACACCTTC. The rearrangement links TRBV5-1 to TRBJ1-2; the D gene is possibly TRBD1 (6 bases). The CDR3 has 15 residues. Trimming stripped 4 bases from V and 0 bases from J, with 13 bases between. Germline CDR1 reads SGHRS; CDR2 reads YFSETQ.

This clone appeared a single time. This chain connects TRBV5-4 to TRBJ1-6; D is possibly TRBD1 (6 bases). The germline V and J ends were trimmed by 6 bases and 6 bases, with 13 bases remaining between them. Per germline, CDR1 SGHNT and CDR2 YYREEE (reference sequence). This CDR3 has 14 residues. The CDR3 loop reads CASTSKQGNSPLHF. CDR3 DNA: TGTGCCAGCACCTCCAAACAGGGTAATTCACCCCTCCACTTT.

CDR3 amino acids: CASSLRGVLNTEAFF. DNA of the CDR3: TGTGCCAGCAGCCTGAGGGGAGTGTTGAACACTGAAGCTTTCTTT. The chain carries TRBV5-4 and TRBJ1-1; tentatively, D is TRBD1 (5 bases). Germline CDR1 SGHNT, CDR2 YYREEE (reference sequence). The V end lost 4 bases, the J end lost 0 bases, and 13 bases lay between the germline ends. The CDR3 extends over 15 amino acids.

The chain combines TRBV2 with TRBJ2-1; 8 bases line up with TRBD2. This CDR3 contains 12 residues. Germline loops: CDR1 SNHLY, CDR2 FYNNEI. V lost 6 bases to trimming and J lost 13 bases; unmatched junction nucleotides: 8. For the CDR3, the DNA is TGTGCCAGCAGCTCAGACGGGGGGGATCAGTTCTTC. This translates into CASSSDGGDQFF.

V and J are TRBV4-1 and TRBJ2-4; D ambiguous. V lost 6 bases and J 2 bases, leaving 5 bases between the germline ends. The germline V gene encodes CDR1 MGHRA and CDR2 YSYEKL. The CDR3 consists of 12 residues. As DNA, the CDR3 is TGCGCCAGCAGGGGCCCCAAAAACATTCAGTACTTC. Protein product: CASRGPKNIQYF.

In the case of this clone: Other nucleotide sequences in the sample specify the same CDR3. The V and J genes are TRBV5-1 and TRBJ2-3; TRBD2 matches at 7 bases. The J segment lost 0 bases and the V segment lost 0 bases, leaving 4 bases of the junction unmatched. Germline CDR1 is SGHRS and CDR2 is YFSETQ. The CDR3 spans 16 residues. In DNA form, the CDR3 reads TGCGCCAGCAGCTTGGAAGGCGGGGGTAGCACAGATACGCAGTATTTT. This translates into CASSLEGGGSTDTQYF.

The CDR3 DNA reads TGTGCCAGCAGCCCGGGACAGACCTATAATTCACCCCTCCACTTT. This translates into CASSPGQTYNSPLHF. The J gene is TRBJ1-6, the V gene TRBV7-2; TRBD1 aligns across 7 bases. This CDR3 has 15 residues. With 5 bases clipped from V and 2 bases from J, the junction kept 3 bases outside the gene matches. Per germline, CDR1 SGHTA and CDR2 FQGNSA.

The V call is TRBV7-3, the J call TRBJ2-5; TRBD2 agrees at 11 bases. The CDR3 sequence is 14 residues long. The ends lost 5 bases at V and 4 bases at J; junction bases unmatched: 3. Germline V lookup: CDR1 SGHTA, CDR2 FQGTGA. CDR3 sequence (DNA): TGTGCCAGCAGCCGCGGACTAGCGGGAGAGACCCAGTACTTC. Its protein product is CASSRGLAGETQYF.

V and J are TRBV7-9 and TRBJ1-6; D unclear. The CDR3 is made up of 15 amino acids. CDR1 is SEHNR and CDR2 is FQNEAQ in the germline V gene (reference sequence). Trimming left V 1 base short and J 8 bases short, with 12 bases between. The CDR3 region has the DNA TGTGCCAGCAGCTTAGGAGGTTTGAGGGATTCACCCCTCCACTTT. This sequence encodes CASSLGGLRDSPLHF.

Points on this clone: Other DNA sequences in this sample translate to the same CDR3. The V gene is TRBV7-2, the J gene TRBJ2-2; D unresolved. From germline, CDR1 is SGHTA and CDR2 FQGNSA. The CDR3 sequence is 13 residues long. Trimming cost V 3 bases and J 6 bases, with 8 bases left between them. The CDR3 sequence is CASSLFGSGELFF. In DNA, the CDR3 is TGTGCCAGCAGCTTGTTTGGGTCCGGGGAGCTGTTTTTT.

The genes are TRBV2 and TRBJ1-1; 9 nucleotides line up with TRBD1. Looked up from germline, CDR1 is SNHLY and CDR2 is FYNNEI. V was clipped by 2 bases and J by 7 bases; unmatched bases: 8. The CDR3 is 15 residues long. CDR3 bases: TGTGCCAGCAGTGAATTGGGACAGGGAAACCATGAAGCTTTCTTT. Translating it yields CASSELGQGNHEAFF.

On this clone: A read error may explain this, as a much larger clone is one base away. This chain joins TRBV25-1 and TRBJ2-3; D is unresolved. V was shortened by 6 bases and J by 2 bases, with 3 bases between the two germline ends. This CDR3 is built from 11 residues. CDR1 is MGHDK, CDR2 SYGVNS, per germline. CDR3 bases: TGTGCCAGCAGCTTCACAGATACGCAGTATTTT. Its translation is CASSFTDTQYF. The variable domain in full, with the rest retrieved from reference TRBV25-1 and TRBJ2-3, is EADIYQTPRYLVIGTGKKITLECSQTMGHDKMYWYQQDPGMELHLIHYSYGVNSTEKGDLSSESTVSRIRTEHFPLTLESARPSHTSQYLCASSFTDTQYFGPGTRLTVL.